These 22 T cell receptor beta chains were sequenced from one sample in a study of cytomegalovirus exposure and HLA in healthy donors. PCR amplification relied on 60 Vbeta primers (plus 13 Jbeta primers). Method: immunoSEQ multiplex PCR; TCRdb's copy keeps in-frame clones and lacks some. The sample consists of more than 95,000 clones, 64% of them appearing once. Sequenced input: PBMCs. Source of these receptors: a man in his 60s in good health and CMV-seronegative.

J is TRBJ2-1 and V is TRBV5-1, with 8 bases matching TRBD2. Germline V CDR1 and CDR2: SGHRS, YFSETQ. This CDR3 region has 16 residues. V lost 2 bases to trimming and J lost 12 bases; unmatched junction nucleotides: 16. CDR3 sequence (DNA): TGCGCCAGCAGCTTTTTAGGGCTAGCGGGCCAGAGCTTGCAGTTCTTC. This codes for CASSFLGLAGQSLQFF.

The chain carries TRBV19 and TRBJ2-7; 9 bases agree with TRBD1. The CDR3 length is 15 residues. J gave up 3 bases and V 1 base, and 4 bases lay outside the gene matches. Germline CDR1 is LNHDA and CDR2 is SQIVND (reference sequence). The CDR3 DNA reads TGTGCCAGTAGTATAGGGGACAGGGTTGACTACGAGCAGTACTTC. As protein: CASSIGDRVDYEQYF. Full variable domain (remainder filled in from reference TRBV19 and TRBJ2-7): DGGITQSPKYLFRKEGQNVTLSCEQNLNHDAMYWYRQDPGQGLRLIYYSQIVNDFQKGDIAEGYSVSREKKESFPLTVTSAQKNPTAFYLCASSIGDRVDYEQYFGPGTRLTVT.

The CDR3 spells CASSPGTSDIQYF. The CDR3 DNA reads TGTGCCAGCTCGCCTGGGACTTCGGACATTCAGTACTTC. V gene TRBV18 combines with J gene TRBJ2-4; a possible D gene is TRBD2 (6 bases). CDR1 and CDR2 (germline): KGHSH, LQKENI. This CDR3 has 13 amino acids. Trimming took 6 bases from V and 8 from J, leaving 14 bases between them.

This clone was counted ten times or more. J is TRBJ2-1 and V is TRBV5-4; TRBD2 matches at 13 bases. The CDR3 length is 15 residues. V trimming: 4 bases; J trimming: 9 bases; junction bases outside the gene matches: 7. The germline V gene encodes CDR1 SGHNT and CDR2 YYREEE (reference sequence). The CDR3 is CASSETSGRAVEQFF. CDR3 bases: TGTGCCAGCAGCGAAACTAGCGGGAGGGCTGTTGAGCAGTTCTTC.

The rearrangement links TRBV10-3 to TRBJ2-6, with D maybe TRBD2 (6 bases). CDR1 is ENHRY, CDR2 SYGVKD, per germline. The CDR3 is 24 amino acids. V lost 8 bases and J lost 6, with 44 bases in between. The CDR3 here is CAIPEWFLREAHRQTYNKANVLTF. Written as DNA, the CDR3 is TGTGCCATCCCCGAATGGTTTTTAAGGGAGGCCCACAGACAGACTTACAACAAGGCCAACGTCCTGACTTTC.

This sequence joins TRBV30 and TRBJ1-2; 10 bases map to TRBD1. J gave up 6 bases and V 3 bases, and 10 bases lay outside the gene matches. CDR3 size: 15 residues. Germline CDR1 and CDR2: GTSNPN and SVGIG (reference sequence). The CDR3 DNA reads as TGTGCCTGGAGCGCTCCGGGACAGGGGAACCATGGCTACACCTTC. As protein: CAWSAPGQGNHGYTF.

The rearrangement links TRBV7-3 to TRBJ2-7; 10 bases match TRBD2. Germline-derived CDR1 and CDR2 are SGHTA and FQGTGA. The CDR3 runs 16 residues. V was clipped by 2 bases and J by 6 bases; unmatched bases: 10. The CDR3 region has the DNA TGTGCCAGCAGCTTAGCGGTAGCGGGGGGAATCCGCGAGCAGTACTTC. It is translated as CASSLAVAGGIREQYF.

Only a few counts were recorded for this clone. V is TRBV30 and J is TRBJ2-7; TRBD2 aligns across 7 bases. The CDR3 is 13 amino acids. The junction had 8 bases not matched to a gene; V was cut back by 0 bases and J by 9 bases. Germline V gene data show CDR1 as GTSNPN and CDR2 as SVGIG (reference sequence). The CDR3 loop is CAWSVSASGGQYF. The CDR3 nucleotides are TGTGCCTGGAGTGTATCTGCTAGCGGAGGGCAGTACTTC.

This chain uses TRBV7-9 with TRBJ2-3; TRBD2 matches at 7 bases. CDR3 size: 14 residues. Germline V gives CDR1 SEHNR, CDR2 FQNEAQ (reference sequence). Trimming at V came to 1 base and at J to 7 bases, leaving 5 bases not matched to a gene. DNA for the CDR3: TGTGCCAGCAGCTTAGTGTCTAGCGGTCATACGCAGTATTTT. It yields the protein CASSLVSSGHTQYF.

This chain joins TRBV6-1 and TRBJ2-2; 10 bases are a match to TRBD1. Germline trimming cut 0 bases from V and 5 bases from J; bases unmatched to any gene: 3. CDR3 length: 16 residues. Germline V gene sequence: CDR1 MNHNS, CDR2 SASEGT. CDR3 sequence reads: CASSEADRGYTGELFF. The CDR3 DNA reads TGTGCCAGCAGTGAAGCGGACAGGGGGTATACCGGGGAGCTGTTTTTT.

This clone showed up just once. The chain employs TRBV6-6 and TRBJ1-4; tentatively, D is TRBD1 (6 bases). From germline, CDR1 is MNHNY and CDR2 SVGAGI (reference sequence). The CDR3 contains 15 residues. V was cut by 2 bases and J by 11 bases, with 18 bases left in between. Written as DNA, the CDR3 is TGTGCCAGCAGTTACGAGAGTGGGACATTAGACAAACTGTTTTTT. Its protein is CASSYESGTLDKLFF.

J is TRBJ2-5 and V is TRBV5-1; D possibly corresponds to TRBD1 (6 bases). CDR1 and CDR2 (germline): SGHRS, YFSETQ. Trimming took off 0 bases at V and 2 bases at J, with 8 bases between the two ends. This CDR3 has 14 amino acids. The CDR3: CASSLAGQQETQYF. As DNA, the CDR3 is TGCGCCAGCAGCTTGGCAGGACAGCAAGAGACCCAGTACTTC.

This clone was detected only a few times. V is TRBV5-1 and J is TRBJ2-5; 11 bases are shared with TRBD2. Germline trimming cut 4 bases from V and 5 bases from J; bases unmatched to any gene: 7. This CDR3 has 15 residues. CDR1 is SGHRS, CDR2 YFSETQ, per germline. CDR3: CASSTLAGVGETQYF. CDR3 nucleotides: TGCGCCAGCAGCACACTAGCGGGAGTGGGTGAGACCCAGTACTTC.

The chain recombines TRBV19 with TRBJ2-1; tentatively, D is TRBD1 (6 bases). Per the germline V gene, CDR1 is LNHDA and CDR2 is SQIVND (reference sequence). The CDR3 spans 14 residues. V was trimmed by 3 bases and J by 6 bases, leaving 12 bases between them. The CDR3 region has the DNA TGTGCCAGTAGTATTAGGGGGACGGGCAATGAGCAGTTCTTC. Encoded protein: CASSIRGTGNEQFF.

The CDR3 reads CASSPYTTDTQYF. The CDR3 region has the DNA TGCGCCAGCAGTCCCTATACCACAGATACGCAGTATTTT. The chain joins TRBV5-1 to TRBJ2-3; D uncertain. The CDR3 contains 13 residues. V lost 5 bases and J 2 bases, leaving 9 bases between the germline ends. The germline V gene has CDR1 SGHRS and CDR2 YFSETQ.

This chain connects TRBV6-5 to TRBJ2-2; D is unclear. Looked up from germline, CDR1 is MNHEY and CDR2 is SVGAGI. V lost 5 bases and J 5 bases, leaving 3 bases between the germline ends. The CDR3 covers 11 residues. CDR3 sequence: CASSRTGELFF. In DNA form, the CDR3 reads TGTGCCAGCAGTCGGACCGGGGAGCTGTTTTTT.

This clone was recorded a few times. V and J are TRBV9 and TRBJ2-2; possibly TRBD2 for D (6 bases). V was clipped by 0 bases and J by 7 bases, with 10 bases between them. The CDR3 is 14 amino acids. Germline values: CDR1 SGDLS, CDR2 YYNGEE. The CDR3 here is CASSVEEGGGELFF. In DNA form, the CDR3 reads TGTGCCAGCAGCGTAGAGGAGGGTGGCGGGGAGCTGTTTTTT.

Details on this clone: Its ends do not fully match the called genes, so a read error is possible. The chain carries TRBV7-6 and TRBJ1-4; D possibly corresponds to TRBD1 (5 bases). The CDR3 spans 12 residues. The V gene's germline CDR1 is SGHVS and CDR2 FNYEAQ. CDR3 sequence (DNA): TGTGCCAGCAGCTCGTCGGGACTAAACTTACTTTTT. Its protein product is CASSSSGLNLLF.

This sequence joins TRBV6-5 and TRBJ1-1, with TRBD1 matching 8 bases. The length of the CDR3 is 15 residues. Trimming removed 6 bases from V and 4 bases from J; junction bases left unmatched: 10. Germline CDR1 MNHEY, CDR2 SVGAGI. The CDR3 nucleotides read TGTGCCAGCAGCAATCCAGGGGGCGCGACCACTGAAGCTTTCTTT. This translates into CASSNPGGATTEAFF.

There are a few counts of this clone. The gene calls are TRBV21-1 and TRBJ2-3; the table names TRBD1, a call not compared with the DNA. TRBV21-1 is a documented pseudogene. The CDR3 runs to 17 residues. The CDR3 reads CASSKSFPTKGTDTQYF. The CDR3 DNA sequence: TGTGCCAGCAGCAAAAGTTTTCCGACAAAGGGCACAGATACGCAGTATTTT.

The chain couples TRBV6-1 to TRBJ2-1, with 10 positions matching TRBD1. This CDR3 region has 15 residues. J gave up 7 bases and V 3 bases, and 6 bases lay outside the gene matches. Germline assignment: CDR1 MNHNS and CDR2 SASEGT. The CDR3 is CASSDLGQGRNEQFF. The CDR3 nucleotides are TGTGCCAGCAGTGACCTGGGACAGGGGAGGAATGAGCAGTTCTTC.

The rearrangement links TRBV20-1 to TRBJ2-1, with 10 bases matching TRBD2. CDR1 DFQATT and CDR2 SNEGSKA come from the germline V gene (reference sequence). The junction had 10 bases not matched to a gene; V was cut back by 8 bases and J by 15 bases. The CDR3 extends over 11 amino acids. CDR3 sequence reads: CSTWFSGGRFF. CDR3 DNA: TGCAGTACCTGGTTTAGCGGGGGGCGGTTCTTC.